A selection of T cell receptor beta chains follows, all from one sample in a study of blood T cell repertoires in COVID-19. The method was immunoSEQ multiplex PCR; TCRdb's version includes in-frame clones alone and lacks a portion of them. Of more than 150,000 clones detected, roughly 80% appear once; the ten largest clones hold approximately 15%. Input material: PBMCs or T cells enriched from blood (not recorded which). The receptors were sampled from a man in his sixties who had been exposed to COVID-19. The CDR3 runs from the conserved cysteine through the conserved F or W. Clone size, where shown, is once, few, many, or a class for clones that have expanded.

j_call	clone_size	v_call	cdr3_aa
TRBJ2-3	-	TRBV7-2	CASSLAKRGDTQYF
TRBJ2-1	-	TRBV2	CASIGLAGDPNNEQFF
TRBJ1-4	-	TRBV5-8	CASSLAGGSEKLFF
TRBJ2-7	once	TRBV30	CAWSDGPYEQYF
TRBJ2-3	-	TRBV19	CASSIAAGVTDTQYF
TRBJ2-3	-	TRBV3-1/TRBV3-2	CASSQDRGGTQYF
TRBJ1-6	-	TRBV5-1	CASSLGRGNSPLHF
TRBJ1-5	-	TRBV5-8	CASSLDLVSEARNQPQHF
TRBJ2-2	many	TRBV29-1	CSVGQGNTGELFF
TRBJ2-2	-	TRBV7-9	CASSFPFIGLAGGTGELFF
TRBJ1-3	-	TRBV5-5	CASSLTGIGNTIYF
TRBJ1-1	-	TRBV11-2	CASSLVGQMNTEAFF
TRBJ1-3	-	TRBV6-5	CASSPGQPNTIYF
TRBJ2-2	few	TRBV27	CASRVWGLAGANTGELFF
TRBJ2-2	-	TRBV5-1	CASSLSTNTGELFF
TRBJ2-7	-	TRBV5-1	CASRGLAPSYEQYF
TRBJ2-3	-	TRBV4-2	CASSLSGSGTDTQYF
TRBJ2-7	-	TRBV19	CASSIPGQGTYEQYF
TRBJ2-2	-	TRBV27	CASSPQGTNTGELFF
TRBJ1-1	few	TRBV2	CASRESPVEAFF
TRBJ2-2	few	TRBV30	CAWSSLGQGYTGELFF
TRBJ1-4	once	TRBV7-2	CASSLDPQGVGGEKLFF
TRBJ2-5	-	TRBV25-1	CASSITGEETQYF
TRBJ1-3	-	TRBV7-2	CASSLSQSHSGNTIYF
TRBJ2-7	-	TRBV6-5	CASRRDSYEQYF
TRBJ1-5	few	TRBV21-1	CASSKAEKPQHF
TRBJ1-1	-	TRBV7-2	CASSTTGGGNTEAFF
TRBJ2-2	-	TRBV19	CASSTTGALGQLFF
TRBJ1-1	-	TRBV7-9	CASSPGQHKNTEAFF
TRBJ1-2	few	TRBV4-2	CASSQEVTGGSYGYTF
TRBJ2-1	-	TRBV9	CASSVGLASDNEQFF
TRBJ1-4	once	TRBV28	CASSTNEGQGFEKLFF
TRBJ2-3	once	TRBV9	CASSVDPQGSTDTQYF
TRBJ1-1	-	TRBV9	CASSVGGLMNTEAFF
TRBJ2-5	-	TRBV7-3	CASSLRGLAGEGETQYF
TRBJ2-1	-	TRBV2	CASSVGTSPWAEQFF
TRBJ1-2	-	TRBV6-6	CASSGGAEYGYTF
TRBJ1-3	few	TRBV19	CASSGAGYGNTIYF
TRBJ2-5	-	TRBV18	CASSPLAGPYQETQYF
TRBJ2-5	-	TRBV5-4	CASSLGDYSQETQYF
TRBJ1-5	-	TRBV21-1	CASSKGAGNQPQHF
TRBJ1-2	once	TRBV5-4	CASSAPTGQPADYTF
TRBJ2-7	-	TRBV3-1/TRBV3-2	CASSRGRAGEQYF
TRBJ2-1	-	TRBV7-2	CASSGPIAGPQFF
TRBJ1-5	few	TRBV20-1	CSASFGLGGQPQHF
TRBJ1-4	-	TRBV25-1	CASTVGAQGSTNEKLFF
TRBJ2-7	-	TRBV11-3	CASSLLGSYEQYF
TRBJ1-6	-	TRBV7-9	CASSLAGQYNSPLHF
TRBJ2-1	-	TRBV29-1	CSVGQGNSYNEQFF
TRBJ1-2	-	TRBV18	CASSSGAWDGYTF
TRBJ2-7	-	TRBV20-1	CSASFGGAVPDEQYF
TRBJ2-1	-	TRBV18	CASSPAGGYNEQFF
TRBJ1-2	once	TRBV12-5	CASGLTGGANYGYTF
TRBJ2-3	-	TRBV7-3	CASSPRPSGGLARDTQYF
TRBJ1-1	-	TRBV12-3/TRBV12-4	CASSFTGGTEAFF
TRBJ2-1	-	TRBV14	CASSQGRLAGFTAAYNEQFF
TRBJ1-6	-	TRBV6-5	CASSPRNSPLHF
TRBJ1-2	few	TRBV29-1	CSVSPTSGTGVLTYGYTF